The 22 T cell receptor beta chains reported below all come from one sample, sequenced in a study of human T cells and chemical hapten exposure. TCRdb recomputed calls from the RACE reads with MiXCR, one row per CDR3 protein. The data contain under 200,000 distinct CDR3 sequences, roughly a quarter of them singletons. The time point is: patch test 3, about 24 weeks after DPC sensitization. The treatment was: therapeutic diphenylcyclopropenone sensitization with weekly scalp DPC. Sequenced here: whole blood, sampled in connection with sensitization to the hapten diphenylcyclopropenone (DPC). The receptors were sampled from a woman under 30 with alopecia areata. Some clones in this sample may be carry-over from other donors' samples.

The chain couples TRBV20-1 to TRBJ2-7; D gene uncertain. CDR1 and CDR2 (germline): DFQATT, SNEGSKA (reference sequence). V dropped 1 base and J dropped 3 bases, with 7 bases sitting between them. The CDR3 runs to 12 residues. The CDR3 DNA sequence: TGCAGTGCTAGAGCCGGTTTCTACGAGCAGTACTTC. It translates to CSARAGFYEQYF.

The CDR3 nucleotides read TGTGCCAGCAGCCAAGACCAGACCCTCCCAGAGACTGAAGCTTTCTTT. Encoded protein: CASSQDQTLPETEAFF. The V call is TRBV14, the J call TRBJ1-1; no clear D gene. Trimming removed 0 bases at V and 5 bases at J, with 16 bases between. The CDR3 covers 16 residues. CDR1 and CDR2 (germline): SGHDN, FVKESK. The full variable domain, rest sourced from reference TRBV14 and TRBJ1-1, is EAGVTQFPSHSVIEKGQTVTLRCDPISGHDNLYWYRRVMGKEIKFLLHFVKESKQDESGMPNNRFLAERTGGTYSTLKVQPAELEDSGVYFCASSQDQTLPETEAFFGQGTRLTVV.

The chain carries TRBV27 and TRBJ1-1, with D possibly being TRBD1 (5 bases). Trimming removed 0 bases from V and 0 bases from J, with 11 bases in between. This CDR3 region has 16 residues. Germline values: CDR1 MNHEY, CDR2 SMNVEV (reference sequence). CDR3 loop: CASSLSRGLLNTEAFF. Here the CDR3 DNA reads TGTGCCAGCAGTTTATCCCGGGGGTTGCTGAACACTGAAGCTTTCTTT.

The gene calls are TRBV9 and TRBJ2-7, with D perhaps given as TRBD1 or TRBD2 (7 bases each). Germline V gives CDR1 SGDLS, CDR2 YYNGEE. The CDR3 has 15 residues. V was cut by 0 bases and J by 3 bases, with 13 bases left in between. As DNA, the CDR3 is TGTGCCAGCAGCGTAGCAGGGGGAGGGGGCTACGAGCAGTACTTC. Protein sequence: CASSVAGGGGYEQYF.

This sequence joins TRBV7-2 and TRBJ2-7, with 8 bases matching TRBD1. Germline lookup yields CDR1 SGHTA and CDR2 FQGNSA. V shed 3 bases, J shed 4 bases, and the junction held 2 bases outside the gene matches. This CDR3 region has 13 residues. The CDR3 protein is CASSFGQGYEQYF. DNA of the CDR3: TGTGCCAGCAGCTTTGGACAGGGTTACGAGCAGTACTTC.

This clonotype was seen only a few times. With a much larger clone just one base away, this may be a read error. This chain connects TRBV7-8 to TRBJ2-3; D call uncertain. Trimming stripped 2 bases from V and 2 bases from J, with 2 bases between. CDR3 length equals 12 residues. CDR1 is SGHVS, CDR2 FQNEAQ, per germline. CDR3: CASSLHTDTQYF. For the CDR3, the DNA is TGTGCCAGCAGCTTACACACAGATACGCAGTATTTT.

This clonotype was counted once. The V call is TRBV4-3, the J call TRBJ2-7; the match to TRBD2 covers 8 bases. Trimming took 0 bases from V and 7 from J; bases not matched to a gene: 8. The CDR3 has 15 residues. Germline CDR1 LGHNA, CDR2 YSLEER. DNA of the CDR3: TGCGCCAGCAGCCAAGATGCGGGGGGACCCCTTGAGCAGTACTTC. It is translated as CASSQDAGGPLEQYF.

This clonotype appeared a few times. A junction end diverges from the germline sequence, so it may reflect a read error. The V gene is TRBV7-2, the J gene TRBJ1-2, with unresolved D. The CDR3 totals 13 residues. CDR1 and CDR2 from the germline V gene are SGHTA and FQGNSA. The CDR3 DNA sequence: TGTGCCAGCAGCCTAGCTGGGTTCTATGGCTACACCTTC. Protein product: CASSLAGFYGYTF.

This clonotype has a handful of counts. V usage is TRBV18 and J usage is TRBJ1-1; the D gene is possibly TRBD1 (6 bases). V was trimmed by 8 bases and J by 0 bases, leaving 16 bases between them. This CDR3 comprises 15 residues. Germline lookup yields CDR1 KGHSH and CDR2 LQKENI. The CDR3 reads CASTGGGLMNTEAFF. In DNA, the CDR3 is TGTGCCAGCACGGGCGGGGGGCTCATGAACACTGAAGCTTTCTTT. Full variable domain (rest looked up from reference TRBV18 and TRBJ1-1): NAGVMQNPRHLVRRRGQEARLRCSPMKGHSHVYWYRQLPEEGLKFMVYLQKENIIDESGMPKERFSAEFPKEGPSILRIQQVVRGDSAAYFCASTGGGLMNTEAFFGQGTRLTVV.

This sequence joins TRBV7-2 and TRBJ2-7; TRBD1 might be the D (6 bases). Germline CDR1 and CDR2: SGHTA and FQGNSA. This CDR3 has 15 amino acids. V lost 3 bases and J 0 bases, leaving 12 bases between the germline ends. CDR3 sequence: CASSFGQGYSYEQYF. CDR3 coding DNA: TGTGCCAGCAGCTTCGGGCAGGGGTACTCCTACGAGCAGTACTTC.

This clonotype was seen a few times. The chain carries TRBV2 and TRBJ2-3; 9 positions match TRBD2. From germline, CDR1 is SNHLY and CDR2 FYNNEI. This CDR3 has 15 residues. With V trimmed by 6 bases and J by 1 base, 5 bases remained unmatched. The CDR3 region has the DNA TGTGCCAGCAGAGCTAGCGGGGAACGCACAGATACGCAGTATTTT. As protein: CASRASGERTDTQYF.

A few counts support this clonotype. In DNA, the CDR3 is TGTGCCAGCAGTCCGACCGGGACAGGGTACTATGGCTACACCTTC. Its translation: CASSPTGTGYYGYTF. V is TRBV27 and J is TRBJ1-2, with 9 bases identical to TRBD1. CDR3 size: 15 residues. Germline V gives CDR1 MNHEY, CDR2 SMNVEV (reference sequence). With V trimmed by 5 bases and J by 3 bases, 7 bases remained unmatched.

The V call is TRBV7-8, the J call TRBJ2-2; D is uncertain. Trimming removed 5 bases from V and 0 bases from J, with 13 bases in between. This CDR3 comprises 16 residues. Germline V gene sequence: CDR1 SGHVS, CDR2 FQNEAQ. The CDR3 nucleotides are TGTGCCAGCAGCATTAGCACAGCCCCGAACACCGGGGAGCTGTTTTTT. Protein: CASSISTAPNTGELFF.

This clonotype was observed at least ten times. V and J are TRBV29-1 and TRBJ2-7; 9 bases map to TRBD1. Per the germline V gene, CDR1 is SQVTM and CDR2 is ANQGSEA. The CDR3 totals 12 residues. The junction had 6 bases not matched to a gene; V was cut back by 7 bases and J by 5 bases. The CDR3 nucleotides read TGCAGCGGCAGGACAGGGGTTAACGAGCAGTACTTC. Its translation is CSGRTGVNEQYF.

This clonotype was observed a few times. V and J are TRBV10-3 and TRBJ2-1; 9 bases are a match to TRBD2. This CDR3 spans 15 amino acids. The germline V gene encodes CDR1 ENHRY and CDR2 SYGVKD. Unmatched junction bases numbered 7, after V lost 2 bases and J lost 8 bases. The DNA of the CDR3 is TGTGCCATCAGTGAGGGCGCGGGAGGGGTGTATGAGCAGTTCTTC. It specifies CAISEGAGGVYEQFF.

The chain combines TRBV12-3 or TRBV12-4 with TRBJ1-1; D may be TRBD1 (6 bases). Trimming stripped 7 bases from V and 2 bases from J, with 17 bases between. CDR3 length: 15 amino acids. The CDR3 sequence: CASILQGSPNTEAFF. The CDR3 DNA follows: TGTGCCAGCATTTTGCAGGGGTCTCCAAACACTGAAGCTTTCTTT.

This clonotype was observed a handful of times. V and J are TRBV7-9 and TRBJ2-5; unclear D gene. The CDR3 spans 16 residues. Germline CDR1 is SEHNR and CDR2 is FQNEAQ (reference sequence). V lost 2 bases to trimming and J lost 0 bases, with 13 bases between them. Here the CDR3 DNA reads TGTGCCAGCAGCTTACCACGAATGGGATACCAAGAGACCCAGTACTTC. Translating gives CASSLPRMGYQETQYF.

The rearrangement uses TRBV4-3 and TRBJ2-5; 9 nucleotides line up with TRBD2. Germline CDR1 reads LGHNA; CDR2 reads YSLEER. This CDR3 spans 15 amino acids. With V trimmed by 5 bases and J by 1 base, 5 bases remained unmatched. CDR3 in amino acids: CASSERLAVQETQYF. The CDR3 nucleotides read TGCGCCAGCAGCGAACGACTAGCGGTCCAAGAGACCCAGTACTTC.

The J gene is TRBJ1-2, the V gene TRBV24-1; D is uncertain. Germline CDR1 reads KGHDR; CDR2 reads SFDVKD. V was clipped by 7 bases and J by 4 bases, with 15 bases between them. This CDR3 has 14 residues. The CDR3 sequence: CATRPPVPTYGYTF. The DNA for the CDR3 is TGTGCCACCAGGCCTCCGGTCCCTACCTATGGCTACACCTTC.

This clonotype was picked up a small number of times. The chain has TRBV4-2 and TRBJ2-1; D remains unclear. The CDR3 covers 17 residues. The germline V gene encodes CDR1 LGHNA and CDR2 YNFKEQ. V was pared by 0 bases and J by 0 bases, with 12 bases between. CDR3 sequence: CASSQDLAESSYNEQFF. CDR3 DNA: TGTGCCAGCAGCCAAGATCTGGCGGAGAGCTCCTACAATGAGCAGTTCTTC.

This clonotype came up many times. This rearrangement joins TRBV4-1 to TRBJ2-7; D unresolved. Per germline, CDR1 MGHRA and CDR2 YSYEKL. This CDR3 comprises 11 residues. Trimming took 3 bases from V and 5 from J, leaving 5 bases between them. CDR3 region: CASSQGDEQYF. The CDR3 DNA reads TGCGCCAGCAGCCAGGGCGACGAGCAGTACTTC.

Ten or more counts support this clonotype. The chain has TRBV18 and TRBJ2-7; 11 nucleotides align to TRBD2. Losses at the gene ends were 0 bases for V and 1 base for J; bases not matched to a gene: 5. Germline CDR1 KGHSH, CDR2 LQKENI. The CDR3 length is 17 residues. CDR3 nucleotides: TGTGCCAGCTCACCACCGGTAGCGGGAGGGCCGTCCTACGAGCAGTACTTC. Translated: CASSPPVAGGPSYEQYF.